A selection of T cell receptor beta chains follows, all from one sample in a study of blood T cell repertoires in COVID-19. Method: immunoSEQ multiplex PCR; TCRdb's copy keeps in-frame clones and lacks some. The repertoire holds some 120,000 clones, with roughly four fifths as singletons. Sequencing used peripheral blood. Receptors were obtained from a man between 65 and 85 years old with active or convalescent COVID-19. Each CDR3 is given with its conserved first and last residue. The D gene is left open where the match is weak. A row's size may be missing; if present it is once, few, many or a size class.

cdr3_nt: TGTGCCAGCAGTTTATCGGGACAGGGAGTCTATGGCTACACCTTC
cdr3_aa: CASSLSGQGVYGYTF
v_call: TRBV28
clone_size: once
d_call: TRBD1
j_call: TRBJ1-2

cdr3_nt: TGTGCCAGCTCACCACCGGGTGCAGGGTGGGATAGTTCTGAAGCTTTCTTT
cdr3_aa: CASSPPGAGWDSSEAFF
v_call: TRBV18
clone_size: .
d_call: .
j_call: TRBJ1-1

cdr3_nt: TGTGCCAGCAGTTTTACCAGTAAAGAGACCCAGTACTTC
cdr3_aa: CASSFTSKETQYF
v_call: TRBV12-3/TRBV12-4
clone_size: few
d_call: .
j_call: TRBJ2-5

cdr3_nt: TGTGCCAGCATCCTAGGGCGTGGAGCGGGAGGGCCGAACGAGCAGTTCTTC
cdr3_aa: CASILGRGAGGPNEQFF
v_call: TRBV7-2
clone_size: .
d_call: TRBD2
j_call: TRBJ2-1

cdr3_nt: TGTGCCAGCAGCCAACTCAGGGTCGGAGATACGCAGTATTTT
cdr3_aa: CASSQLRVGDTQYF
v_call: TRBV3-1/TRBV3-2
clone_size: .
d_call: .
j_call: TRBJ2-3

cdr3_nt: TGTGCCAGCAGTGATCTCCGGGACAGCAAAGAAGCTTTCTTT
cdr3_aa: CASSDLRDSKEAFF
v_call: TRBV2
clone_size: .
d_call: TRBD1
j_call: TRBJ1-1

cdr3_nt: TGTGCCAGCAGCGGTAGCGGGACCTCCTACAATGAGCAGTTCTTC
cdr3_aa: CASSGSGTSYNEQFF
v_call: TRBV9
clone_size: .
d_call: TRBD2
j_call: TRBJ2-1

cdr3_nt: TGTGCTAGCAGCTTAGCCGGGGGGCCGGAGACCCAGTACTTC
cdr3_aa: CASSLAGGPETQYF
v_call: TRBV7-7
clone_size: .
d_call: .
j_call: TRBJ2-5

cdr3_nt: TGTGCCAGCAGCCACCCGGGACAGGGGGGTATATGGCAGTACTTC
cdr3_aa: CASSHPGQGGIWQYF
v_call: TRBV11-3
clone_size: .
d_call: TRBD1
j_call: TRBJ2-7

cdr3_nt: TGTGCCAGCAGCAATCTGCGGGGATATAATTCACCCCTCCACTTT
cdr3_aa: CASSNLRGYNSPLHF
v_call: TRBV7-9
clone_size: .
d_call: .
j_call: TRBJ1-6